The subject of this entry is one TCR beta chain. No antigen is known for it. This CDR3 has 15 residues. Germline values: CDR1 MDHEN, CDR2 SYDVKM. The trim removed 8 bases at V and 0 bases at J, leaving 5 bases unmatched. The sample originates from a study of CD8 T cells in ankylosing spondylitis. Study-wide results and limits: Clones that were linked to disease were CD8+ and were relatively rare in peripheral blood. What appeared characteristic of ankylosing spondylitis blood was a TCR beta motif of 7 or 8 highly homologous variants. Enrichment of disease-linked clones was reportedly significant in matched ankylosing spondylitis synovial fluid.

Construction of TCR beta libraries was performed using quantitative 5'-RACE with molecular barcodes. TCRdb processed the 5' RACE reads anew with MiXCR; each CDR3 protein has one entry. The top ten hold approximately 32% of the sample, which has under 200,000 distinct CDR3 sequences, approximately 10% seen once. Sequenced material: blood, either unsorted or a sorted T cell fraction (not recorded which). The rearrangement links TRBV28 to TRBJ2-1; 9 bases match TRBD2. This TCR came from a male donor with ankylosing spondylitis or in good health (not recorded which). CDR3 sequence: CASHSGGSSYNEQFF. DNA of the CDR3: TGTGCCAGCCATAGCGGGGGCTCCTCCTACAATGAGCAGTTCTTC.